The 29 T cell receptor beta chains below come from one sample, sequenced in a study of post-analysis software for immune sequencing data (dated by TCRdb to 2015 to 2017). Broad study findings and their caveats: Significantly higher frequencies in patients than in controls were found for five or six TRBV segments, including TRBV5-6, TRBV5-1 and TRBV20-1.

Libraries were prepared through PCR. Sequencing instrument: Illumina HiSeq 2500. To reduce PCR and sequencing biases, unique molecular identifiers were built into the TCR beta cDNA libraries. In TCRdb, the public reads were trimmed at Q25 with fastp and aligned with MiXCR, with productive beta chains retained. One record per CDR3 amino acid sequence lists the most common genes and DNA. The sample table contains roughly 570,000 distinct CDR3 sequences; only one count was recorded for around a third of them. The leading ten clones occupy around 6.1% of the sample. Antigens of these TCRs are unknown. The sample consisted of blood. These receptors were obtained from a girl aged 2 to 17 with multiple sclerosis.

This clonotype turned up a few times. The rearrangement joins TRBV4-2 to TRBJ2-7; 8 bases align to TRBD1. The germline V gene encodes CDR1 LGHNA and CDR2 YNFKEQ. The V and J ends lost 0 bases and 0 bases, in that order; junction bases with no gene match: 7. The CDR3 is 17 amino acids. CDR3: CASSQEGAGTGSYEQYF. Here the CDR3 DNA reads TGTGCCAGCAGCCAAGAGGGGGCGGGGACAGGCTCCTACGAGCAGTACTTC.

In this sample, this clonotype turned up a few times. CDR3 nucleotides: TGTGCCAGCAGCAACCTGGGATTAGGGGCCAACGTCCTGACTTTC. Its protein is CASSNLGLGANVLTF. This chain connects TRBV27 to TRBJ2-6; D call uncertain. Germline CDR1 and CDR2: MNHEY and SMNVEV (reference sequence). The CDR3 covers 15 residues. Trimming removed 6 bases at V and 4 bases at J, with 13 bases between.

This clonotype was seen only a few times. The chain joins TRBV5-1 to TRBJ2-7, with TRBD2 identical over 8 bases. The CDR3 length is 15 residues. The V gene's germline CDR1 is SGHRS and CDR2 YFSETQ. J lost 2 bases, V lost 4 bases, and 8 bases had no gene match. This chain's CDR3 is CASSIPREGAYEQYF. CDR3 bases: TGCGCCAGCAGCATCCCCCGGGAGGGGGCCTACGAGCAGTACTTC.

Concerning this clonotype: Germline and junction disagree at one end, which may indicate a read error. CDR3 nucleotides: TGTGCCAGCAGTTTAGCTAGTGGCCAAGGAGATACGCGGTATTTT. Its protein product is CASSLASGQGDTRYF. The chain employs TRBV28 and TRBJ2-3, with no clear D. Germline CDR1 and CDR2: MDHEN and SYDVKM. There are 15 residues in the CDR3.

With regard to this clonotype: A read error is possible here, since a much larger clone lies one base away. The CDR3 DNA is TGTGCCAGCAGTTTTAGTATAGGGGCATCCCAAGAGACCCAGTTCTTC. Encoded protein: CASSFSIGASQETQFF. The genes are TRBV27 and TRBJ2-1; TRBD1 might be the D (5 bases). This CDR3 contains 16 residues. Trimming left V 3 bases short and J 13 bases short, with 25 bases between. Per the germline V gene, CDR1 is MNHEY and CDR2 is SMNVEV (reference sequence).

In its sample, this clonotype was seen a few times. The chain has TRBV4-1 and TRBJ1-5; weak D call: TRBD1 (6 bases). Per germline, CDR1 MGHRA and CDR2 YSYEKL. V shed 0 bases and J shed 3 bases, with 15 bases lying between them. The length of the CDR3 is 17 residues. CDR3 region: CASSQDRGMAANQPQHF. CDR3 DNA: TGCGCCAGCAGCCAAGATAGGGGGATGGCAGCCAATCAGCCCCAGCATTTT.

This clonotype came up many times. The chain couples TRBV7-3 to TRBJ2-3; the D gene could be TRBD1 or TRBD2 (6 bases each). This CDR3 is 14 amino acids long. The V gene's germline CDR1 is SGHTA and CDR2 FQGTGA. The V gene lost 5 bases and the J gene lost 5 bases, with 14 bases spanning the gap. In DNA form, the CDR3 reads TGTGCCAGCAGCCCCATAGGGGGGCTAGATACGCAGTATTTT. Translation gives CASSPIGGLDTQYF.

The chain employs TRBV3-1 and TRBJ2-5, with no clear D. Matching the DNA end better, TRBJ2-7 makes the J call doubtful. The CDR3 contains 13 residues. The germline V gene encodes CDR1 LGHDT and CDR2 YNNKEL (reference sequence). In nucleotides, the CDR3 is TGTGCCAGCAGCCAAGATACTCTCTACGAGCAGTACTTC. This codes for CASSQDTLYEQYF.

This clonotype was counted a few times. J is TRBJ2-4 and V is TRBV20-1; 8 bases are shared with TRBD1. This CDR3 has 15 residues. J lost 2 bases, V lost 8 bases, and 11 bases had no gene match. CDR1 DFQATT and CDR2 SNEGSKA come from the germline V gene (reference sequence). The CDR3 DNA reads as TGCAGTCTTATTGTGGACAGGGCGACCAAAAACATTCAGTACTTC. Protein: CSLIVDRATKNIQYF.

This chain connects TRBV29-1 to TRBJ2-1; 10 bases fit TRBD1. The CDR3 extends over 11 amino acids. The J segment lost 9 bases and the V segment lost 6 bases, leaving 2 bases of the junction unmatched. Germline-derived CDR1 and CDR2 are SQVTM and ANQGSEA. DNA of the CDR3: TGCAGCGTGGACAGGGGGATTGAGCAGTTCTTC. As protein: CSVDRGIEQFF.

J is TRBJ1-1 and V is TRBV7-3, with 7 bases identical to TRBD1. Per the germline V gene, CDR1 is SGHTA and CDR2 is FQGTGA. V lost 5 bases to trimming and J lost 4 bases; unmatched junction nucleotides: 10. This CDR3 is 15 amino acids long. The DNA of the CDR3 is TGTGCCAGCAGCCCCAAACCAGGGGGAGGCACTGAAGCTTTCTTT. This translates into CASSPKPGGGTEAFF.

This clonotype has a count of ten or more. This chain connects TRBV5-1 to TRBJ2-5; TRBD2 might be the D (5 bases). Germline loops: CDR1 SGHRS, CDR2 YFSETQ. V was cut by 4 bases and J by 3 bases, with 10 bases left in between. The CDR3 runs 13 residues. The chain's CDR3 is CASSLVGEETQYF. The CDR3 DNA follows: TGCGCCAGCAGCCTTGTGGGAGAAGAGACCCAGTACTTC.

The rearrangement links TRBV20-1 to TRBJ2-3; D might be TRBD2 (7 bases). CDR1 is DFQATT and CDR2 is SNEGSKA in the germline V gene (reference sequence). The V end lost 2 bases, the J end lost 4 bases, and 22 bases lay between the germline ends. The CDR3 has 17 amino acids. Written as DNA, the CDR3 is TGCAGTGCTAGACCTTACCGGGGGGCCGGGTCAGCAGATACGCAGTATTTT. Protein sequence: CSARPYRGAGSADTQYF.

J is TRBJ1-1 and V is TRBV27; tentatively, D is TRBD1 (5 bases). Trimming took off 6 bases at V and 8 bases at J, with 10 bases between the two ends. Germline CDR1 and CDR2: MNHEY and SMNVEV (reference sequence). The CDR3 is 11 amino acids. The CDR3 sequence is CASRGVGEAFF. The CDR3 coding sequence is TGTGCCAGCAGGGGGGTGGGGGAAGCTTTCTTT.

At least ten counts were recorded for this clonotype. The chain carries TRBV6-4 and TRBJ2-7, with TRBD2 matching over 9 bases. The germline V gene has CDR1 MRHNA and CDR2 SNTAGT. V lost 4 bases and J lost 2; bases outside the gene matches: 6. This CDR3 is built from 15 residues. CDR3 sequence: CASSVLAGAAYEQYF. CDR3 DNA sequence: TGTGCCAGCAGTGTATTAGCGGGGGCCGCCTACGAGCAGTACTTC.

The chain couples TRBV6-5 to TRBJ2-3, with D perhaps TRBD1 (5 bases). V lost 4 bases to trimming and J lost 3 bases, with 11 bases between them. CDR1 and CDR2 (germline): MNHEY, SVGAGI. CDR3 length equals 14 residues. Here the CDR3 reads CASSSREYTDTQYF. The CDR3 nucleotides are TGTGCCAGCAGTTCCAGGGAATATACAGATACGCAGTATTTT.

This clonotype has a handful of counts. The chain links TRBV5-1 to TRBJ2-5; the match to TRBD2 covers 9 bases. V shed 4 bases and J 5 bases; nucleotides not matched to a gene: 18. Per germline, CDR1 SGHRS and CDR2 YFSETQ. This CDR3 region has 18 residues. Here the CDR3 reads CASSKRVASGVKRETQYF. Here the CDR3 DNA reads TGCGCCAGCAGCAAGAGAGTAGCTAGCGGGGTTAAAAGGGAGACCCAGTACTTC.

This clonotype was counted a few times. The chain links TRBV7-6 to TRBJ2-7; a possible D gene is TRBD1 (6 bases). The germline V gene encodes CDR1 SGHVS and CDR2 FNYEAQ. V lost 3 bases to trimming and J lost 2 bases, with 11 bases between them. The CDR3 is 14 residues long. DNA of the CDR3: TGTGCCAGCAGCTTTAACAGGGATGCCTACGAGCAGTACTTC. Translating gives CASSFNRDAYEQYF.

This clonotype was recorded a few times. The chain joins TRBV12-3 or TRBV12-4 to TRBJ1-2, with 7 bases fitting TRBD1. Losses at the gene ends were 5 bases for V and 6 bases for J; bases not matched to a gene: 6. The CDR3 sequence is 13 residues long. The CDR3 reads CASSTGTEDGYTF. CDR3 coding DNA: TGTGCCAGCAGTACCGGGACAGAGGATGGCTACACCTTC.

The J gene is TRBJ2-7, the V gene TRBV29-1; a weak D match, TRBD2 (6 bases). The V gene lost 3 bases and the J gene lost 3 bases, with 6 bases spanning the gap. Per the germline V gene, CDR1 is SQVTM and CDR2 is ANQGSEA. The CDR3 is made up of 11 amino acids. The CDR3 DNA reads as TGCAGCGTTGACGGGGGCTACGAGCAGTACTTC. This encodes CSVDGGYEQYF.

J is TRBJ2-1 and V is TRBV4-1; weak D call: TRBD2 (5 bases). Germline loops: CDR1 MGHRA, CDR2 YSYEKL. This CDR3 is 13 amino acids long. Trimming took 2 bases from V and 9 from J, leaving 11 bases between them. Here the CDR3 reads CASSQPARGEQFF. The CDR3 region has the DNA TGCGCCAGCAGCCAACCTGCCCGGGGTGAGCAGTTCTTC.

The CDR3 sequence: CASSAGLAVYNEQFF. In DNA, the CDR3 is TGTGCCAGCAGCGCCGGACTAGCGGTCTACAATGAGCAGTTCTTC. V gene TRBV7-2 combines with J gene TRBJ2-1; 10 nucleotides line up with TRBD2. CDR3 length: 15 residues. Germline CDR1 is SGHTA and CDR2 is FQGNSA. J was trimmed by 3 bases and V by 5 bases; bases with no gene match: 4.

The chain is built from TRBV11-2 and TRBJ2-5; possible D gene TRBD1, 6 bases. V was cut by 5 bases and J by 5 bases, with 21 bases left in between. The CDR3 runs to 16 residues. Germline CDR1 and CDR2: SGHAT and FQNNGV. CDR3 in DNA: TGTGCCAGCAGCCCATACCCCCAGGGTCAGGGGGAGACCCAGTACTTC. As protein: CASSPYPQGQGETQYF.

The chain carries TRBV20-1 and TRBJ2-7; a possible D gene is TRBD1 (6 bases). From germline, CDR1 is DFQATT and CDR2 SNEGSKA (reference sequence). Deletions cut 5 bases from V and 3 bases from J, with 11 bases between. The CDR3 consists of 12 residues. The CDR3 spells CSAGDTYYEQYF. The CDR3 DNA reads as TGCAGTGCTGGGGACACCTACTACGAGCAGTACTTC.

This clonotype was seen a handful of times. The genes are TRBV5-1 and TRBJ2-1, with D unclear. Trimming removed 4 bases at V and 5 bases at J, with 10 bases between. Germline V CDR1 and CDR2: SGHRS, YFSETQ. This CDR3 has 13 amino acids. The CDR3 protein is CASSRLFDNEQFF. The CDR3 nucleotides are TGCGCCAGCAGCCGACTTTTTGACAATGAGCAGTTCTTC. Together with reference TRBV5-1 and TRBJ2-1, the CDR3 gives the full variable domain: KAGVTQTPRYLIKTRGQQVTLSCSPISGHRSVSWYQQTPGQGLQFLFEYFSETQRNKGNFPGRFSGRQFSNSRSEMNVSTLELGDSALYLCASSRLFDNEQFFGPGTRLTVL.

This clonotype appeared a few times. The chain uses TRBV5-1 and TRBJ2-7; unclear D gene. This CDR3 comprises 15 residues. Per the germline V gene, CDR1 is SGHRS and CDR2 is YFSETQ. The V gene lost 1 base and the J gene lost 0 bases, with 11 bases spanning the gap. The CDR3 is CASSLSQAYSYEQYF. The CDR3 DNA reads TGCGCCAGCAGCTTGAGTCAGGCCTACTCCTACGAGCAGTACTTC.

The V and J genes are TRBV27 and TRBJ2-3; 12 bases match TRBD2. The CDR3 runs 16 residues. With V trimmed by 5 bases and J by 2 bases, 5 bases remained unmatched. CDR1 is MNHEY and CDR2 is SMNVEV in the germline V gene (reference sequence). The CDR3, as DNA: TGTGCCAGCAGTCAACTAGCGGGGGGACCCACAGATACGCAGTATTTT. Amino acids: CASSQLAGGPTDTQYF.

This clonotype was observed a handful of times. The rearrangement joins TRBV4-1 to TRBJ2-1, with D possibly being TRBD1 or TRBD2 (6 bases each). The CDR3 length is 18 residues. Trimming pared 5 bases from V and 3 bases from J, leaving 23 bases between. The germline V gene encodes CDR1 MGHRA and CDR2 YSYEKL. CDR3 residues: CASSGTMGGQGDYNEQFF. DNA for the CDR3: TGCGCCAGCAGCGGCACTATGGGGGGCCAAGGGGACTACAATGAGCAGTTCTTC.

This clonotype has only a few counts. This rearrangement joins TRBV5-1 to TRBJ1-1; possibly TRBD1 for D (5 bases). CDR3 length: 15 amino acids. Deletions cut 2 bases from V and 2 bases from J, with 13 bases between. CDR1 is SGHRS and CDR2 is YFSETQ in the germline V gene. CDR3 bases: TGCGCCAGCAGCTTAAACGCGGGGACTAACACTGAAGCTTTCTTT. Protein product: CASSLNAGTNTEAFF.